A selection of T cell receptor beta chains follows, all from one sample in a study of blood T cell repertoires in COVID-19. The protocol was immunoSEQ multiplex PCR, while the TCRdb copy is restricted to in-frame clones and leaves out a portion. The table has some 400,000 clones, roughly 86% seen once. The sample was PBMCs or T cells enriched from blood (not recorded which). The origin of the receptors is a man aged 25-45 years who had recovered from COVID-19. The CDR3 runs from the conserved cysteine through the conserved F or W. A D gene is named only where the DNA matches it firmly. The size entry is marked missing in some rows and otherwise reads once, few, many or a size class.

j_call d_call v_call clone_size cdr3_aa cdr3_nt
TRBJ2-7 TRBD1 TRBV7-8 once CASSTRQGPYEQYF TGTGCCAGCAGCACCAGACAGGGCCCCTACGAGCAGTACTTC
TRBJ1-5 - TRBV7-9 - CASSLGTGDSNQPQHF TGTGCCAGCAGCTTAGGGACTGGGGATAGCAATCAGCCCCAGCATTTT
TRBJ2-7 - TRBV7-2 few CASSFWGGYRVEQYF TGTGCCAGCAGCTTTTGGGGCGGCTACCGAGTAGAGCAGTACTTC
TRBJ2-4 TRBD2 TRBV5-4 - CASSLWEGSKNIQYF TGTGCCAGCAGCTTGTGGGAGGGATCCAAAAACATTCAGTACTTC
TRBJ1-6 - TRBV6-2/TRBV6-3 - CASSRISYNSPLHF TGTGCCAGCAGTCGTATCTCCTATAATTCACCCCTCCACTTT
TRBJ2-7 - TRBV6-5 - CASSYSQALSYEQYF TGTGCCAGCAGTTATTCGCAAGCTCTGTCCTACGAGCAGTACTTC
TRBJ2-2 - TRBV19 - CASSIGRAGELFF TGTGCCAGTAGTATCGGGCGGGCCGGGGAGCTGTTTTTT
TRBJ2-1 - TRBV11-2 - CASSSTTGHSSSYNEQFF TGTGCCAGCAGCTCAACAACGGGACACTCGTCCTCCTACAATGAGCAGTTCTTC
TRBJ2-7 - TRBV2 - CASSESGATYEQYF TGTGCCAGCAGTGAATCAGGGGCTACCTACGAGCAGTACTTC
TRBJ2-5 TRBD1 TRBV5-1 - CASSSGIRDRGRGAQETQYF TGCGCCAGCAGCTCAGGCATCCGGGACAGGGGGCGCGGGGCACAAGAGACCCAGTACTTC
TRBJ1-3 - TRBV4-1 - CASSQDPTGYAGNTIYF TGCGCCAGCAGCCAGGACCCCACAGGGTATGCTGGAAACACCATATATTTT
TRBJ2-3 - TRBV19 - CASSNPGLTDTQYF TGTGCCAGTAGTAATCCGGGATTGACAGATACGCAGTATTTT
TRBJ1-2 - TRBV5-4 - CASSEDRWRHGYTF TGTGCCAGCAGCGAGGACAGATGGAGGCATGGCTACACCTTC
TRBJ2-1 - TRBV30 - CAWKGVLDNEQFF TGTGCCTGGAAAGGGGTATTGGACAATGAGCAGTTCTTC
TRBJ1-4 TRBD1 TRBV11-2 - CASSRGQGDEKLFF TGTGCCAGCAGCCGAGGACAGGGGGATGAAAAACTGTTTTTT
TRBJ1-1 TRBD1 TRBV10-1 once CASSESGTGGFVFF TGCGCCAGCAGTGAGTCGGGGACAGGAGGTTTTGTTTTCTTT
TRBJ1-5 - TRBV11-2 - CASSLDLGRDQPQHF TGTGCCAGCAGCTTAGATCTGGGGCGCGACCAGCCCCAGCATTTT
TRBJ1-1 - TRBV7-8 - CASSLVRQADTEAFF TGTGCCAGCAGCTTAGTACGACAGGCCGACACTGAAGCTTTCTTT
TRBJ1-2 TRBD1 TRBV19 - CASTRDSFYGYTF TGTGCCAGTACCCGGGACAGCTTTTATGGCTACACCTTC
TRBJ2-7 - TRBV11-2 - CASSLDLFGGGAFYEQYF TGTGCCAGCAGCTTAGATCTTTTCGGTGGGGGCGCGTTCTACGAGCAGTACTTC
TRBJ1-6 TRBD1 TRBV27 - CASRQGRFNSPLHF TGTGCCAGCCGACAGGGCCGATTTAATTCACCCCTCCACTTT
TRBJ2-1 TRBD2 TRBV4-1 - CASSASGGRNEQFF TGCGCCAGCAGCGCAAGCGGGGGTAGGAATGAGCAGTTCTTC
TRBJ1-1 - TRBV11-2 - CASSLTWNTEAFF TGTGCCAGCAGCTTAACATGGAACACTGAAGCTTTCTTT
TRBJ1-3 - TRBV5-4 - CASSSKLGQGNTIYF TGTGCCAGCAGCTCGAAACTTGGACAAGGAAACACCATATATTTT
TRBJ1-2 TRBD1 TRBV6-5 - CASRPQGGGYTF TGTGCCAGCAGACCTCAGGGGGGTGGCTACACCTTC
TRBJ1-3 - TRBV6-5 - CASRLTSTGNTIYF TGTGCCAGCAGGCTGACTTCAACCGGAAACACCATATATTTT
TRBJ2-1 TRBD2 TRBV18 - CASSRTSGGESYNEQFF TGTGCCAGCTCACGTACTAGCGGGGGGGAATCCTACAATGAGCAGTTCTTC
TRBJ2-3 - TRBV12-1 - CASSPRVAGAYTDTQYF TGTGCCAGCAGCCCGCGGGTAGCGGGGGCCTACACAGATACGCAGTATTTT
TRBJ2-1 - TRBV5-1 - CASSLSLALGNEQFF TGCGCCAGCAGCTTGAGCCTAGCGTTAGGCAATGAGCAGTTCTTC
TRBJ1-5 - TRBV19 - CASSTGGGRGQPQHF TGTGCCAGTAGTACCGGGGGGGGGCGAGGGCAGCCCCAGCATTTT
TRBJ1-1 TRBD1 TRBV19 - CASSTRTGSTEAFF TGTGCCAGTAGTACGCGGACAGGGTCCACTGAAGCTTTCTTT
TRBJ2-3 TRBD1 TRBV6-5 - CASSSRQGRTDTQYF TGTGCCAGCAGCAGCAGACAGGGGAGAACAGATACGCAGTATTTT
TRBJ1-1 TRBD1 TRBV3-1/TRBV3-2 many CASSGGQGDEAFF TGTGCCAGCAGCGGCGGACAGGGTGACGAAGCTTTCTTT
TRBJ2-1 - TRBV5-1 - CASSLDMGPSYNEQFF TGCGCCAGCAGCTTGGATATGGGGCCGTCCTACAATGAGCAGTTCTTC
TRBJ2-2 - TRBV6-6 - CVVGAGTGELFF TGCGTCGTGGGGGCGGGCACCGGGGAGCTGTTTTTT
TRBJ2-5 - TRBV10-3 - CAISEPSRQETQYF TGTGCCATCAGTGAGCCGAGCCGGCAAGAGACCCAGTACTTC
TRBJ1-5 - TRBV5-6 - CASSVRQRGWPQHF TGTGCCAGCAGCGTACGACAGCGAGGATGGCCCCAGCATTTT
TRBJ1-2 TRBD1 TRBV6-5 - CASGQVNGYTF TGTGCCAGTGGACAGGTTAATGGCTACACCTTC
TRBJ1-3 - TRBV3-1/TRBV3-2 once CASSQERLTFSGNTIYF TGTGCCAGCAGCCAAGAAAGACTTACCTTCTCTGGAAACACCATATATTTT
TRBJ1-1 - TRBV2 - CASSDDRTMNTEAFF TGTGCCAGCAGTGATGACAGAACCATGAACACTGAAGCTTTCTTT
TRBJ2-1 TRBD2 TRBV19 - CATGGGNEQFF TGTGCCACGGGGGGAGGCAATGAGCAGTTCTTC
TRBJ2-3 - TRBV19 few CASREGGDTQYF TGTGCCAGTAGGGAGGGTGGAGATACGCAGTATTTT
TRBJ1-2 - TRBV25-1 - CASSDGGTTYGYTF TGTGCCAGCAGTGACGGGGGAACTACTTATGGCTACACCTTC
TRBJ1-5 - TRBV7-2 - CASSLGYIGQPQHF TGTGCCAGCAGCTTAGGGTACATCGGGCAGCCCCAGCATTTT
TRBJ2-7 TRBD1 TRBV3-1/TRBV3-2 - CASSQNRDRASEQYF TGTGCCAGCAGCCAAAACCGGGACAGGGCCAGCGAGCAGTACTTC
TRBJ2-1 TRBD2 TRBV7-8 - CASSRPGGGALPEQFF TGTGCCAGCAGCCGGCCCGGCGGGGGGGCGTTACCTGAGCAGTTCTTC
TRBJ1-2 - TRBV19 - CASSHSGGDYGYTF TGTGCCAGTAGTCACTCTGGGGGGGACTATGGCTACACCTTC
TRBJ1-2 TRBD1 TRBV5-6 - CASSLRPGGNYGYTF TGTGCCAGCAGCTTGAGGCCAGGGGGGAACTATGGCTACACCTTC
TRBJ1-1 TRBD1 TRBV12-3/TRBV12-4 - CASSLSGGTEAFF TGTGCCAGCAGTTTATCAGGGGGCACTGAAGCTTTCTTT